These 21 T cell receptor beta chains were sequenced from one sample in a study of cytomegalovirus exposure and HLA in healthy donors. The PCR contained 60 Vbeta and 13 Jbeta primers. The data were produced by immunoSEQ multiplex PCR, yet TCRdb's version contains in-frame clones alone and is incomplete. The repertoire holds about 220,000 clones, with about 70% as singletons. Sequencing input: PBMCs. The origin of the receptors is a woman aged 30 to 39 in good health and CMV-seronegative.

This rearrangement joins TRBV7-9 to TRBJ2-1; 7 bases align to TRBD2. Germline CDR1 SEHNR, CDR2 FQNEAQ (reference sequence). The J segment lost 8 bases and the V segment lost 1 base, leaving 17 bases of the junction unmatched. CDR3 length: 18 amino acids. CDR3 region: CASSLVDGLDYLADEQFF. The CDR3 coding sequence is TGTGCCAGCAGCTTAGTAGACGGACTAGATTATTTGGCTGATGAGCAGTTCTTC.

There are a few counts of this clone. This chain connects TRBV25-1 to TRBJ1-2; TRBD1 aligns across 7 bases. The CDR3 spans 14 residues. The germline CDR1 and CDR2 sequences are MGHDK and SYGVNS. Germline trimming cut 6 bases from V and 4 bases from J; bases unmatched to any gene: 8. The DNA of the CDR3 is TGTGCCAGCAGCCCCAGGGGGAACTTCTATGGCTACACCTTC. It codes for CASSPRGNFYGYTF.

This chain links TRBV6-1 with TRBJ1-1; no firm D call. The CDR3 has 13 amino acids. V lost 0 bases and J lost 3, with 5 bases in between. Germline loops: CDR1 MNHNS, CDR2 SASEGT. The CDR3 loop is CASSEARDTEAFF. Here the CDR3 DNA reads TGTGCCAGCAGTGAAGCGAGGGACACTGAAGCTTTCTTT.

This clone was counted only a few times. The rearrangement joins TRBV6-6 to TRBJ2-7, with 7 nucleotides matching TRBD2. The germline V gene encodes CDR1 MNHNY and CDR2 SVGAGI (reference sequence). J lost 3 bases, V lost 7 bases, and 12 bases had no gene match. The CDR3 is 15 amino acids. This CDR3 is CASTAGGSPHYEQYF. The CDR3 nucleotides read TGTGCCAGCACTGCCGGGGGGAGTCCTCACTACGAGCAGTACTTC.

This clone was detected a few times. This same CDR3 is encoded by further DNA sequences in the sample. The chain combines TRBV12-5 with TRBJ2-3, with TRBD1 as a possible D gene (5 bases). The CDR3 is 16 residues long. The V gene lost 1 base and the J gene lost 0 bases, with 11 bases spanning the gap. Germline V gives CDR1 LGHNT, CDR2 FRNRAP. CDR3 bases: TGTGCTAGTGGTTTGGCTTTGACAGCTAGCACAGATACGCAGTATTTT. Translated, it gives CASGLALTASTDTQYF.

This clone came up once. J is TRBJ1-1 and V is TRBV30, with TRBD1 matching 7 bases. Unmatched junction bases numbered 4, after V lost 5 bases and J lost 4 bases. The CDR3 extends over 12 amino acids. The germline gives CDR1 GTSNPN, CDR2 SVGIG (reference sequence). The CDR3 is CAWRQGGTEAFF. The DNA for the CDR3 is TGTGCCTGGCGACAGGGCGGCACTGAAGCTTTCTTT.

The chain is built from TRBV29-1 and TRBJ2-2; 7 positions agree with TRBD2. J was trimmed by 1 base and V by 1 base; bases with no gene match: 6. The CDR3 loop spans 16 amino acids. Germline CDR1 SQVTM, CDR2 ANQGSEA. Here the CDR3 reads CSVEGGLAGNTGELFF. CDR3 in DNA: TGCAGCGTTGAAGGAGGGTTAGCGGGGAACACCGGGGAGCTGTTTTTT.

The chain employs TRBV5-5 and TRBJ2-7, with TRBD1 matching over 8 bases. There are 15 residues in the CDR3. V lost 4 bases, J lost 4 bases, and 10 bases stayed unmatched. CDR1 is SGHKS and CDR2 is YYEKEE in the germline V gene (reference sequence). The CDR3 spells CASSQSGTGRYEQYF. The CDR3 DNA reads TGTGCCAGCAGCCAGTCCGGGACAGGAAGGTACGAGCAGTACTTC. Using reference TRBV5-5 and TRBJ2-7 for the parts outside the CDR3, the full variable domain is DAGVTQSPTHLIKTRGQQVTLRCSPISGHKSVSWYQQVLGQGPQFIFQYYEKEERGRGNFPDRFSARQFPNYSSELNVNALLLGDSALYLCASSQSGTGRYEQYFGPGTRLTVT.

The CDR3 DNA reads TGTGCCAGCAGCTTATTACCCCCGGGGGTACGGGGTGGTGAGCAGTTCTTC. This sequence encodes CASSLLPPGVRGGEQFF. The chain combines TRBV7-8 with TRBJ2-1, with D perhaps matching TRBD2 (6 bases). The ends were cut back, 2 bases at V and 9 bases at J, with 23 bases in the middle. This CDR3 region has 17 residues. Looked up from germline, CDR1 is SGHVS and CDR2 is FQNEAQ.

The V and J genes are TRBV21-1 and TRBJ1-4; the D call in the table, TRBD1, was not verified against the DNA. TRBV21-1 represents a pseudogene. This CDR3 region has 17 residues. CDR3 bases: TGTGCCAGCAGCAAAACTTGGTTGAGACAGGGACGCGAAAAACTGTTTTTT. It encodes CASSKTWLRQGREKLFF.

The gene calls are TRBV4-1 and TRBJ2-1; tentative D call: TRBD2 (7 bases). Looked up from germline, CDR1 is MGHRA and CDR2 is YSYEKL. The V end lost 3 bases, the J end lost 10 bases, and 19 bases lay between the germline ends. The CDR3 runs to 15 residues. The CDR3 bases are TGCGCCAGCAGCCAGGGGTTGGGGGGGGCGGAAGAGCAGTTCTTC. Its translation: CASSQGLGGAEEQFF.

The rearrangement links TRBV9 to TRBJ1-5; TRBD1 is a possible D gene (5 bases). The V and J ends lost 6 bases and 6 bases respectively, with 13 bases between them. The CDR3 is 13 residues long. The V gene's germline CDR1 is SGDLS and CDR2 YYNGEE. The CDR3 nucleotides are TGTGCCAGCAACCGGGGGTTCGGTCAGCCCCAGCATTTT. This sequence encodes CASNRGFGQPQHF.

The chain couples TRBV5-1 to TRBJ2-3; 11 bases are shared with TRBD1. Germline assignment: CDR1 SGHRS and CDR2 YFSETQ. The CDR3 extends over 17 amino acids. V shed 2 bases and J 3 bases; nucleotides not matched to a gene: 8. The CDR3 here is CASSLPPGQGVTDTQYF. The CDR3 DNA reads as TGCGCCAGCAGCTTACCCCCGGGACAGGGGGTAACAGATACGCAGTATTTT.

Of note for this clone: A read error may produce the germline difference seen at one junction end. The V call is TRBV7-7, the J call TRBJ2-7; 9 nucleotides match TRBD1. CDR1 and CDR2 (germline): SSHAT, FNYEAQ (reference sequence). CDR3 size: 15 residues. In nucleotides, the CDR3 is TGTGCTAGCAGCCTGGGACAGGGAAACACCTACGAGCAGTACTTC. This translates into CASSLGQGNTYEQYF.

This chain connects TRBV7-9 to TRBJ2-7; D ambiguous. The CDR3 has 12 residues. The germline V and J ends were trimmed by 5 bases and 1 base, with 6 bases remaining between them. The V gene's germline CDR1 is SEHNR and CDR2 FQNEAQ (reference sequence). The CDR3 DNA follows: TGTGCCAGCAGCCACTCTTCCTACGAGCAGTACTTC. Translation: CASSHSSYEQYF. Supplemented by reference TRBV7-9 and TRBJ2-7, the full variable domain reads DTGVSQNPRHKITKRGQNVTFRCDPISEHNRLYWYRQTLGQGPEFLTYFQNEAQLEKSRLLSDRFSAERPKGSFSTLEIQRTEQGDSAMYLCASSHSSYEQYFGPGTRLTVT.

J is TRBJ2-1 and V is TRBV10-3; D is perhaps TRBD2 (7 bases). The V gene's germline CDR1 is ENHRY and CDR2 SYGVKD. The CDR3 is 15 residues long. Trimming removed 6 bases at V and 4 bases at J, with 16 bases between. Here the CDR3 reads CAIRGGEGGYNEQFF. CDR3 coding DNA: TGTGCCATCAGGGGGGGGGAGGGGGGATACAATGAGCAGTTCTTC.

The chain joins TRBV6-4 to TRBJ2-1, with D possibly being TRBD2 (6 bases). Between the trimmed V and J ends, which lost 3 bases and 4 bases, there was a span of 13 bases. The CDR3 has 15 residues. Germline V CDR1 and CDR2: MRHNA, SNTAGT. The CDR3 loop is CASSEMAEGYNEQFF. CDR3 DNA sequence: TGTGCCAGCAGTGAAATGGCGGAGGGGTACAATGAGCAGTTCTTC.

In this sample, this clone turned up once. The chain employs TRBV30 and TRBJ1-3, with D possibly TRBD1 on 5 matching bases. The CDR3 totals 17 residues. Germline CDR1 GTSNPN, CDR2 SVGIG (reference sequence). V was cut by 0 bases and J by 0 bases, with 15 bases left in between. The CDR3 nucleotides are TGTGCCTGGAGTGTACGAGCCAGGGCCGGCTCTGGAAACACCATATATTTT. Amino acids: CAWSVRARAGSGNTIYF. The whole variable domain, remainder taken from reference TRBV30 and TRBJ1-3, is SQTIHQWPATLVQPVGSPLSLECTVEGTSNPNLYWYRQAAGRGLQLLFYSVGIGQISSEVPQNLSASRPQDRQFILSSKKLLLSDSGFYLCAWSVRARAGSGNTIYFGEGSWLTVV.

V is TRBV6-1 and J is TRBJ1-2, with D possibly TRBD1 on 5 matching bases. V was clipped by 10 bases and J by 0 bases, with 18 bases between them. Germline V lookup: CDR1 MNHNS, CDR2 SASEGT. CDR3 length: 15 residues. In DNA, the CDR3 is TGTGCCACTATAAGAGGAAGGGGATCTAACTATGGCTACACCTTC. Translation: CATIRGRGSNYGYTF.

As to this clone: Other DNA sequences in the sample encode the same CDR3. The chain has TRBV6-6 and TRBJ1-1, with D perhaps matching TRBD1 (5 bases). The CDR3 extends over 13 amino acids. The germline V gene encodes CDR1 MNHNY and CDR2 SVGAGI (reference sequence). V was clipped by 3 bases and J by 4 bases, with 9 bases between them. The CDR3 bases are TGTGCCAGCAGTTATCGGGGGGGCACTGAAGCTTTCTTT. It translates to CASSYRGGTEAFF.

This clone has just one count. The V gene is TRBV27, the J gene TRBJ2-1; 7 bases fit TRBD2. The trim removed 2 bases at V and 0 bases at J, leaving 4 bases unmatched. Germline loops: CDR1 MNHEY, CDR2 SMNVEV (reference sequence). This CDR3 has 16 residues. The chain's CDR3 is CASSLTAGSSYNEQFF. The CDR3 bases are TGTGCCAGCAGTTTAACAGCGGGGAGCTCCTACAATGAGCAGTTCTTC.